What follows describes a single TCR beta chain. This clonotype was found many times. What this receptor recognizes is not known. Base qualities are not at hand, and no much larger clone is one base apart. This sample was taken from a study of T cells in Graves' hyperthyroidism and ophthalmopathy (dated 2019 in TCRdb). Notes on the research overall: Peripheral blood was collected at initial diagnosis, before any treatment. Prospective prediction of ophthalmopathy was tested in an independent validation cohort consisting of about 20 hyperthyroidism patients and some 17 patients who later progressed to ophthalmopathy. The study also compared thyroid tissue and blood T-cell repertoires from roughly 6 Graves' hyperthyroidism patients. To identify TCR V-J signatures that set the groups apart, the researchers used a discovery cohort of 100 patients, made up of approximately 43 with Graves' ophthalmopathy and some 55 with stable Graves' hyperthyroidism. For training and testing, the approximately 97 patients in the discovery cohort were randomly divided in a 7:3 ratio. Following sampling, methimazole starting at 30 mg daily was given to hyperthyroidism patients, and high-dose intravenous methylprednisolone was given to ophthalmopathy patients. The paper reports TCR Vbeta CDR3 sequencing of approximately 130 peripheral blood samples: approximately 41 ophthalmopathy, approximately 74 hyperthyroidism and 17 progressor patients. General conclusions and limits of the study: In cross-validation, a model built on a 13 V-J signature told ophthalmopathy apart from stable hyperthyroidism with 87.88% sensitivity and around 84% specificity, and in testing the same model reached 80%/75%. Most expanded thyroid clonotypes (frequency above 0.001) were also detected in blood, a finding suggesting that blood repertoires may reflect thyroid immune responses. Sample size was not statistically predetermined, and investigators were not blinded to group allocation. In validation, the model predicted progression to ophthalmopathy a median of approximately 6.3 months before onset, with 65% to 71% sensitivity and around 76% specificity.

V ends up 0 bases short and J 6 bases short, with an unmatched junction base count of 5. CDR1 and CDR2, per the germline V gene, are KGHDR and SFDVKD. CDR3 length: 16 amino acids, cysteine to phenylalanine. Here the CDR3 DNA is all that survives: 48 bases in frame from base 1. The TCR beta CDR3 regions were amplified from the RNA transcripts. For the first round of RT-PCR on the TCR CDR3, the HTBI primer set was used together with the Qiagen OneStep RT-PCR kit. Libraries were constructed in a second round of multiplex PCR, after which size selection and purification were performed. Paired-end sequencing of the libraries was performed with 100 bp reads on an Illumina HiSeq2000. Turning to the authors' computational methods: SOAPnuke was used to process the raw data, with reads discarded if the reads contained adapters or uncalled bases, had a mean Phred below 15, or lacked an exact constant-primer or identifier match. High-quality paired reads were merged with COPE v1.2.5, and unique nucleotide sequences were defined as clonotypes. Clonotypes were aligned to IMGT TRBV, TRBD and TRBJ reference segments using MiTCR v1.1. The analysis included only V-J combinations with a frequency above 0.0001, which together covered over 98% of the repertoires. The TCS score was defined as F50 (clonal expansion) divided by E x V (chaos), with BLOSUM62-based TCRdist calculated between CDR3 peptides within each V-J. Welch's t-statistics and random forest reduced 500 to 650 V-J features to 13, which were used in a naive Bayes classifier (R e1071). In TCRdb, the public reads were trimmed at Q25 with fastp and aligned with MiXCR, with productive beta chains retained. One record per CDR3 amino acid sequence lists the most common genes and DNA. The authors' filters were not applied to this entry. The sample yields approximately 410,000 distinct CDR3 sequences; about 15% were counted once. The ten most abundant clones make up roughly an eighth of the sample.

Moderately to severely active disease, a Clinical Activity Score of at least 3, a NOSPECS grade of at least 4, and a duration under 3 months were present in ophthalmopathy patients. Any patient with an uncontrolled infection, another autoimmune disease, pregnancy or lactation was excluded. Diagnoses were established on the basis of clinical symptoms, serum thyroxine and TRAb, thyroid ultrasound, and orbital computed tomography. Ficoll-Paque density gradient centrifugation was used to isolate PBMCs from under 11 ml of fresh peripheral blood. Trizol reagent was used to extract total RNA, and RNA quality was then checked on an Agilent 2100 Bioanalyzer.

This chain joins TRBV24-1 to TRBJ2-1, and TRBD2 matches 9 of the central bases. Sequences were obtained from blood. The receptor's source is a man aged 18 to 29 with Graves' ophthalmopathy. The CDR3 protein: CATSDLQSGGINEQFF. In nucleotide form, the sequence is TGTGCCACCAGTGATTTGCAGAGCGGGGGGATCAATGAGCAGTTCTTC.